The 17 T cell receptor beta chains below come from one sample, sequenced in a study of persistence of HIV-infected CD4 T cells. No antigens are known for them. The libraries were made with immunoSEQ version 4 in survey mode. Method: immunoSEQ multiplex PCR; TCRdb's copy keeps in-frame clones and lacks some. Found here are about 5,000 clones, less than 70% of them singletons; the top ten hold under 40%. Stimulation used 10 ug/mL lysate from CMV-infected fibroblasts. Sorting selected CD4+ T cells upregulating both CD40 ligand and CD69. This material consisted of CD4+ T cells sorted from PBMCs after approximately 19-hour stimulation, taken from a patient who received antiretroviral therapy. The receptors come from an adult man with HIV who was CMV-seropositive.

The rearrangement uses TRBV6-5 and TRBJ1-6, with D possibly TRBD1 on 6 matching bases. This CDR3 is built from 13 residues. V shed 2 bases and J shed 9 bases, with 8 bases lying between them. Germline CDR1 reads MNHEY; CDR2 reads SVGAGI. Here the CDR3 reads CASSYQDSSPLHF. Here the CDR3 DNA reads TGTGCCAGCAGTTACCAGGACAGTTCACCCCTCCACTTT.

This clone appeared a few times. The rearrangement links TRBV7-3 to TRBJ2-3; 11 nucleotides line up with TRBD2. Trimming cost V 4 bases and J 2 bases; bases outside gene matches: 8. CDR3 length: 17 amino acids. CDR1 SGHTA and CDR2 FQGTGA come from the germline V gene. The CDR3 sequence: CASSSRLAGFLTDTQYF. The DNA for the CDR3 is TGTGCCAGCAGCTCCCGACTAGCGGGGTTTCTCACAGATACGCAGTATTTT.

This clone was observed a few times. The CDR3, as DNA: TGTGCCAGCAGCACCCGGGGTGGGAGGCAAGGATCGAGCTACACCTTC. Translation gives CASSTRGGRQGSSYTF. This chain uses TRBV27 with TRBJ1-2; D not certain. Germline CDR1 MNHEY, CDR2 SMNVEV (reference sequence). Trimming removed 6 bases at V and 9 bases at J, with 26 bases between. The CDR3 is made up of 16 amino acids.

The J gene is TRBJ2-1, the V gene TRBV6-5; 8 positions match TRBD2. J lost 5 bases, V lost 0 bases, and 3 bases had no gene match. Germline V gives CDR1 MNHEY, CDR2 SVGAGI. The CDR3 sequence is 15 residues long. This CDR3 reads CASSYSTGGDNEQFF. The DNA for the CDR3 is TGTGCCAGCAGTTACTCGACGGGGGGGGACAATGAGCAGTTCTTC.

This clone is labeled hyperexpanded. The V gene is TRBV19, the J gene TRBJ2-7; 7 bases align to TRBD1. The V segment lost 5 bases and the J segment 2 bases; nucleotides outside the gene matches: 6. Germline CDR1 reads LNHDA; CDR2 reads SQIVND (reference sequence). The CDR3 is 14 amino acids. CDR3: CASSPRQGAYEQYF. In DNA, the CDR3 is TGTGCCAGTAGTCCGCGACAGGGAGCCTACGAGCAGTACTTC.

J is TRBJ2-1 and V is TRBV7-2; D uncertain. Germline V gives CDR1 SGHTA, CDR2 FQGNSA. The CDR3 consists of 16 residues. V gave up 5 bases and J gave up 0 bases, with 14 bases separating them. This CDR3 is CASSVRPMGSYNEQFF. CDR3 sequence (DNA): TGTGCCAGCAGCGTACGCCCTATGGGCTCCTACAATGAGCAGTTCTTC.

This rearrangement joins TRBV2 to TRBJ2-7, with D uncertain. The CDR3 is 13 amino acids. Germline V gene data show CDR1 as SNHLY and CDR2 as FYNNEI. Trimming left V 3 bases short and J 2 bases short, with 8 bases between. The CDR3 here is CASSDNAAYEQYF. The CDR3 DNA is TGTGCCAGCAGTGATAACGCCGCCTACGAGCAGTACTTC.

The chain employs TRBV20-1 and TRBJ1-2; 8 positions agree with TRBD1. The CDR3 is 11 amino acids. V lost 6 bases, J lost 12 bases, and 9 bases stayed unmatched. Per germline, CDR1 DFQATT and CDR2 SNEGSKA (reference sequence). The chain's CDR3 is CSAHRGGGDTF. CDR3 DNA sequence: TGCAGTGCCCACAGGGGGGGCGGGGACACCTTC.

The rearrangement joins TRBV9 to TRBJ1-2; D is possibly TRBD1 (5 bases). V lost 2 bases and J lost 0, with 23 bases in between. Germline CDR1 is SGDLS and CDR2 is YYNGEE. This CDR3 is 19 amino acids long. For the CDR3, the DNA is TGTGCCAGCAGCGTTCTCTCCGGGAGGGGCCAGCTCCCTAACTATGGCTACACCTTC. Translation: CASSVLSGRGQLPNYGYTF.

V usage is TRBV6-2 or TRBV6-3 and J usage is TRBJ1-6, with D possibly matching TRBD1 (5 bases). CDR3 length: 15 amino acids. The V end lost 6 bases, the J end lost 8 bases, and 17 bases lay between the germline ends. Germline V gives CDR1 MNHEY, CDR2 SVGEGT. CDR3 residues: CASSNPEGFYSPLHF. DNA for the CDR3: TGTGCCAGCAGCAACCCCGAGGGGTTTTATTCACCCCTCCACTTT.

In this sample, this clone turned up once. The V and J genes are TRBV11-1 and TRBJ1-6, with TRBD1 matching over 10 bases. Germline assignment: CDR1 SGHAT and CDR2 FQDESV (reference sequence). Unmatched junction bases numbered 5, after V lost 6 bases and J lost 9 bases. CDR3 length: 14 residues. CDR3: CASRRTGGGSPLHF. In DNA, the CDR3 is TGTGCCAGCAGGCGGACAGGGGGGGGTTCACCCCTCCACTTT.

This chain connects TRBV27 to TRBJ1-2; D is ambiguous. Germline loops: CDR1 MNHEY, CDR2 SMNVEV (reference sequence). This CDR3 spans 12 amino acids. Trimming took off 6 bases at V and 8 bases at J, with 13 bases between the two ends. The CDR3 reads CASSHQDTGYTF. CDR3 coding DNA: TGTGCCAGCAGCCATCAAGATACGGGCTACACCTTC.

This clone was counted a few times. A read error may produce the germline difference seen at one junction end. The chain employs TRBV30 and TRBJ1-2; tentative D call: TRBD1 (6 bases). There are 14 residues in the CDR3. Germline V gene data show CDR1 as GTSNPN and CDR2 as SVGIG (reference sequence). The CDR3 DNA reads TGTGCCCGGAGGGTCGGTACAGGGTGGGGAGGCTACACCTTC. It is translated as CARRVGTGWGGYTF.

This sequence joins TRBV4-3 and TRBJ1-4; 7 nucleotides agree with TRBD1. Trimming at V came to 0 bases and at J to 0 bases, leaving 13 bases not matched to a gene. Germline V gene lookup returns CDR1 LGHNA and CDR2 YSLEER. The CDR3 spans 20 residues. The CDR3 region is CASSQDADRALISTNEKLFF. In DNA form, the CDR3 reads TGCGCCAGCAGCCAAGATGCCGACAGGGCCCTTATTTCAACTAATGAAAAACTGTTTTTT.

This chain uses TRBV7-9 with TRBJ1-1; D may be TRBD1 (5 bases). The CDR3 is 16 residues long. Germline-derived CDR1 and CDR2 are SEHNR and FQNEAQ (reference sequence). The V end was cut by 6 bases, the J end by 4 bases, with 21 bases between. The CDR3 DNA reads TGTGCCAGCAGGGTTGGAGGGGCGCGGACGACCACTGAAGCTTTCTTT. Its translation is CASRVGGARTTTEAFF.

The chain carries TRBV9 and TRBJ2-7; D possibly corresponds to TRBD1 (6 bases). V lost 3 bases and J 3 bases, leaving 10 bases between the germline ends. The CDR3 has 13 amino acids. Germline CDR1 is SGDLS and CDR2 is YYNGEE. The CDR3 DNA sequence: TGTGCCAGCAGCGCCGGGACACACTACGAGCAGTACTTC. It encodes CASSAGTHYEQYF.

This clone was observed a handful of times. The J gene is TRBJ1-2, the V gene TRBV6-6, with D unresolved. Trimming cost V 2 bases and J 0 bases, with 4 bases left between them. The CDR3 covers 13 residues. The germline CDR1 and CDR2 sequences are MNHNY and SVGAGI (reference sequence). DNA for the CDR3: TGTGCCAGCAGTTACGGGACTAACTATGGCTACACCTTC. Amino acids: CASSYGTNYGYTF.